A single sample gave rise to the 12 T cell receptor beta chains below, sequenced in a study of blood T cell repertoires in COVID-19. Here immunoSEQ multiplex PCR was the method, and the copy in TCRdb shows in-frame clones only, minus some. The table has approximately 64,000 clones, 70% to 90% seen once. Material for sequencing was PBMCs or T cells enriched from blood (not recorded which). Receptor source: a woman between 40 and 50 years old who had recovered from COVID-19.

In DNA, the CDR3 is TGCGCCAGCAGCTTGGGGACAGGACATAATGAAAAACTGTTTTTT. This gives the protein CASSLGTGHNEKLFF. The V and J genes are TRBV5-1 and TRBJ1-4; 7 bases align to TRBD1. After removal of 0 bases from V and 4 bases from J, the junction contained 3 bases not matched to a gene. Germline CDR1 and CDR2: SGHRS and YFSETQ. The CDR3 covers 15 residues.

The chain has TRBV18 and TRBJ1-1; D may be TRBD1 (6 bases). The V end was cut by 0 bases, the J end by 5 bases, with 13 bases between. Germline-derived CDR1 and CDR2 are KGHSH and LQKENI. This CDR3 is built from 15 residues. CDR3 protein: CASSPPLAGVTEAFF. The CDR3 DNA sequence: TGTGCCAGCTCACCACCGTTGGCAGGGGTGACTGAAGCTTTCTTT.

V gene TRBV7-3 combines with J gene TRBJ1-6; 7 bases align to TRBD1. Germline V gene data show CDR1 as SGHTA and CDR2 as FQGTGA. This CDR3 spans 15 amino acids. The ends lost 5 bases at V and 7 bases at J; junction bases unmatched: 8. The CDR3 DNA follows: TGTGCCAGCAGCCCCACCGGGACAGACAATTCACCCCTCCACTTT. This codes for CASSPTGTDNSPLHF.

This clone ranks as medium-sized. This sequence joins TRBV6-5 and TRBJ2-3; a possible D gene is TRBD1 (6 bases). Trimming removed 5 bases at V and 2 bases at J, with 11 bases between. The length of the CDR3 is 14 residues. Germline CDR1 is MNHEY and CDR2 is SVGAGI. Written as DNA, the CDR3 is TGTGCCAGCAGTCAGACAGGTCACACAGATACGCAGTATTTT. This gives the protein CASSQTGHTDTQYF.

The gene calls are TRBV13 and TRBJ2-3, with a weak D call TRBD1 (6 bases). From germline, CDR1 is PRHDT and CDR2 FYEKMQ (reference sequence). This CDR3 region has 13 residues. V was clipped by 8 bases and J by 4 bases, with 13 bases between them. The CDR3 nucleotides read TGTGCCAGCTCCAACCGACAGGCAGATACGCAGTATTTT. Amino acids: CASSNRQADTQYF.

This chain links TRBV3-1 (or the pseudogene TRBV3-2) with TRBJ2-7; 7 bases fit TRBD1. Per the germline V gene, CDR1 is LGHDT and CDR2 is YNNKEL (reference sequence). This CDR3 has 13 residues. Trimming at V came to 10 bases and at J to 0 bases, leaving 6 bases not matched to a gene. CDR3 in amino acids: CATRDSFSYEQYF. DNA of the CDR3: TGTGCCACGAGGGACAGCTTCTCCTACGAGCAGTACTTC.

The chain is built from TRBV4-1 and TRBJ1-4; D remains unclear. The CDR3 runs to 18 residues. V lost 2 bases to trimming and J lost 2 bases, with 18 bases between them. Germline V gives CDR1 MGHRA, CDR2 YSYEKL. CDR3 coding DNA: TGCGCCAGCAGCCAAAAGCGAGAGACCGTAGCGACTAATGAAAAACTGTTTTTT. This translates into CASSQKRETVATNEKLFF.

The genes are TRBV10-3 and TRBJ2-7; D might be TRBD2 (6 bases). Germline CDR1 reads ENHRY; CDR2 reads SYGVKD. V was cut by 6 bases and J by 1 base, with 13 bases left in between. This CDR3 spans 14 amino acids. CDR3 nucleotides: TGTGCCATCAGGGGCGACGGGGGATCCTACGAGCAGTACTTC. Protein sequence: CAIRGDGGSYEQYF.

A single count supports this clone. The chain combines TRBV11-2 with TRBJ1-6, with 10 bases that match TRBD1. The CDR3 consists of 15 residues. Germline V gene data show CDR1 as SGHAT and CDR2 as FQNNGV. After removal of 4 bases from V and 11 bases from J, the junction contained 8 bases not matched to a gene. CDR3 protein: CASSYTRDRGTPLHF. CDR3 DNA: TGTGCCAGCAGCTACACCCGGGACAGGGGTACACCCCTCCACTTT.

The chain links TRBV27 to TRBJ1-1, with TRBD1 matching over 11 bases. The germline V gene encodes CDR1 MNHEY and CDR2 SMNVEV (reference sequence). J gave up 0 bases and V 3 bases, and 6 bases lay outside the gene matches. The CDR3 runs to 17 residues. The CDR3 nucleotides are TGTGCCAGCAGTTTTTTTGGGACAGGGGGTATGAACACTGAAGCTTTCTTT. Amino acids: CASSFFGTGGMNTEAFF.

The V call is TRBV7-6, the J call TRBJ2-2, with TRBD1 identical over 10 bases. CDR3 length equals 15 residues. From germline, CDR1 is SGHVS and CDR2 FNYEAQ. Germline trimming cut 5 bases from V and 1 base from J; bases unmatched to any gene: 1. The CDR3 sequence is CASSRTGGNTGELFF. CDR3 sequence (DNA): TGTGCCAGCAGCCGGACAGGGGGGAACACCGGGGAGCTGTTTTTT.

The CDR3 coding sequence is TGTGCCATCAGGGGACAGGGGAAAGAGGAAGACGGAAACACCATATATTTT. This sequence encodes CAIRGQGKEEDGNTIYF. The chain is built from TRBV10-3 and TRBJ1-3; 10 bases align to TRBD1. CDR3 length: 17 amino acids. V lost 6 bases, J lost 4 bases, and 12 bases stayed unmatched. CDR1 and CDR2 from the germline V gene are ENHRY and SYGVKD.